This T cell receptor beta chain was profiled in a study of identical twins. Template switching added a universal primer binding site, and final cDNA carried unique molecular identifiers. TCRdb ran MiXCR on the 5' RACE reads and lists one entry per CDR3 protein. In the table there are 700,000 to 950,000 distinct CDR3 sequences, 12% of which are singletons. No donor was unhealthy or non-Caucasian. This clonotype was observed a handful of times. Antigen: not known. The CDR3 has 16 residues. Trimming cost V 4 bases and J 2 bases; bases outside gene matches: 10. In germline, CDR1 is SGHRS, CDR2 YFSETQ. Study-wide results and caveats: In zero-insertion analyses, partial confounding could arise from invariant MAIT and iNKT cells.

These data were also reused for a study on yellow fever vaccine responses in identical twins. From that second work: On the reported evidence, twins' vaccine T cell responses seemed partly convergent and partly personalized.

The receptor was isolated from a woman aged 18-29 years in good health. The chain joins TRBV5-1 to TRBJ2-3; 7 nucleotides line up with TRBD2. Input material: PBMCs. CDR3 sequence (DNA): TGCGCCAGCAGCCCGGTCGGCGGGGGACCCACAGATACGCAGTATTTT. Amino acid sequence: CASSPVGGGPTDTQYF.